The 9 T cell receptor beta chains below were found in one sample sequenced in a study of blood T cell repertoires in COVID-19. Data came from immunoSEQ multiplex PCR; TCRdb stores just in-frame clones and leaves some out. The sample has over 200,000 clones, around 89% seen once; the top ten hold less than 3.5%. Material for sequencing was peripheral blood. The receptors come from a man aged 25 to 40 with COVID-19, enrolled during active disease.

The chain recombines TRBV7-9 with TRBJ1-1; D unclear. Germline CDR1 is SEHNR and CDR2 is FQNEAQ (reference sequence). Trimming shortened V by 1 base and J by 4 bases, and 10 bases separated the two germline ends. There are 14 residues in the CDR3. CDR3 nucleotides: TGTGCCAGCAGCTTAGAGTATGGTAGCACTGAAGCTTTCTTT. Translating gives CASSLEYGSTEAFF.

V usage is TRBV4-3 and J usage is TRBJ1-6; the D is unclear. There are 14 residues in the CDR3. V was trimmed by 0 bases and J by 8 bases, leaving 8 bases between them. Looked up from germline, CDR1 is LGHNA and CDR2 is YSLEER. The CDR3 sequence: CASSQEGEDSPLHF. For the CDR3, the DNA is TGCGCCAGCAGCCAAGAAGGAGAAGATTCACCCCTCCACTTT.

The CDR3 bases are TGTGCCAGCAGTGGCAGGGGGCACAATGAGCAGTTCTTC. It yields the protein CASSGRGHNEQFF. This chain joins TRBV6-6 and TRBJ2-1; 8 positions agree with TRBD1. The junction had 2 bases not matched to a gene; V was cut back by 5 bases and J by 5 bases. The CDR3 runs 13 residues. Per the germline V gene, CDR1 is MNHNY and CDR2 is SVGAGI (reference sequence).

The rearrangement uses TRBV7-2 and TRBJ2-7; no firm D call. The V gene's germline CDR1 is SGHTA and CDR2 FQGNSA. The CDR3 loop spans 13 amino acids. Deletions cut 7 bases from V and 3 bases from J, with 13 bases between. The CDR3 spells CASNVPNHYEQYF. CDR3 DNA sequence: TGTGCCAGCAACGTACCTAACCACTACGAGCAGTACTTC.

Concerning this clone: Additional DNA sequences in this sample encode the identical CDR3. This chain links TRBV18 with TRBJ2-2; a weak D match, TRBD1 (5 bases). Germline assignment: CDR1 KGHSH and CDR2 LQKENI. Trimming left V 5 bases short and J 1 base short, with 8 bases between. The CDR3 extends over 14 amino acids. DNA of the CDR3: TGTGCCAGCTCAGAACAGGAGAACACCGGGGAGCTGTTTTTT. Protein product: CASSEQENTGELFF.

Here the CDR3 reads CASSLGGARRYGYTF. The DNA for the CDR3 is TGTGCCAGCAGTTTAGGGGGGGCGCGGCGCTATGGCTACACCTTC. This chain joins TRBV28 and TRBJ1-2, with D possibly TRBD1 on 6 matching bases. This CDR3 is 15 amino acids long. Germline CDR1 reads MDHEN; CDR2 reads SYDVKM. The V end lost 2 bases, the J end lost 4 bases, and 14 bases lay between the germline ends.

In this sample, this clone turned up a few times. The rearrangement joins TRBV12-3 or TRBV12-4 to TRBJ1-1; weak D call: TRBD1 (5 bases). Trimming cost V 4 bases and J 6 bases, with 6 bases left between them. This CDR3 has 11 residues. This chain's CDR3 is CASSSRAEAFF. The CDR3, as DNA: TGTGCCAGCAGTTCCAGGGCTGAAGCTTTCTTT.

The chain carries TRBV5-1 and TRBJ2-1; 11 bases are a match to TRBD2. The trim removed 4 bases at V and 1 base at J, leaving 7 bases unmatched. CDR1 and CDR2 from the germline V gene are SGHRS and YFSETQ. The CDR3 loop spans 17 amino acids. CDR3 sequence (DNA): TGCGCCAGCAGCGAGCTAGCGGGAGGCACGTCCTACAATGAGCAGTTCTTC. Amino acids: CASSELAGGTSYNEQFF.

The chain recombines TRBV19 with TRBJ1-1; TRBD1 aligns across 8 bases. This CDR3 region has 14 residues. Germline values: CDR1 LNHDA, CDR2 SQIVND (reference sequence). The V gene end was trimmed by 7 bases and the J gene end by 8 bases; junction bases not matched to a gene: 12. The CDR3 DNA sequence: TGTGCCAGTACCGCGGGACAGGCACTCTGGGAAGCTTTCTTT. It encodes CASTAGQALWEAFF.